This T cell receptor (beta chain) appears in the sequencing data of a study of CD8 T cells in Susac syndrome. Reverse transcription used roughly 0.45 to 1 ug RNA and random hexamers. One entry per CDR3 protein, called by TCRdb with MiXCR from the immunoSEQ multiplex PCR reads. There are roughly 200,000 distinct CDR3 sequences in the sample; 85% to 95% occur only once, and roughly 0.096% lies in the top ten. There are 13 residues in the CDR3. The V and J ends lost 6 bases and 1 base respectively, with 9 bases between them. Germline CDR1 is SNHLY and CDR2 is FYNNEI. This clonotype came up a few times. The genes are TRBV2 and TRBJ2-5; D remains ambiguous. The specimen was CD4+ T cells from PBMCs. This sequence originates from a human donor in good health. The CDR3 here is CASRRQVQETQYF. Written as DNA, the CDR3 is TGTGCCAGCAGGAGGCAGGTCCAAGAGACCCAGTACTTC.